The 31 T cell receptor beta chains below all came from one sample that was sequenced in a study of a mutant IDH1 vaccine in newly diagnosed glioma. Time point noted: week 35, safety follow-up. The study gave 300 ug of mutant IDH1 20-mer peptide per vaccine dose, with topical imiquimod. Their recognized antigens are unknown. Produced via immunoSEQ multiplex PCR; TCRdb's table is partial and in-frame only. Found here are over 65,000 clones, 80% to 85% of them singletons; the top ten hold approximately 12%. Sequenced material: PBMCs, taken from a glioma patient whose treatment included an IDH1 peptide vaccine. The receptors derive from a man aged 18 to 29 with glioma.

This rearrangement joins TRBV6-1 to TRBJ2-7, with D tentatively TRBD2 (5 bases). This CDR3 spans 15 amino acids. V was clipped by 2 bases and J by 4 bases, with 15 bases between them. Germline V gene data show CDR1 as MNHNS and CDR2 as SASEGT. CDR3 DNA sequence: TGTGCCAGCAGTGAATCCGGACTGGATGGGTACGAGCAGTACTTC. Encoded protein: CASSESGLDGYEQYF.

As regards this clone: Other DNA sequences in the same sample also yield this CDR3. V and J are TRBV27 and TRBJ1-5, with a tentative D call TRBD1 (5 bases). V lost 3 bases and J 2 bases, leaving 8 bases between the germline ends. The CDR3 runs 14 residues. Germline V gene data show CDR1 as MNHEY and CDR2 as SMNVEV (reference sequence). CDR3 sequence reads: CASSLLGGNQPQHF. In DNA, the CDR3 is TGTGCCAGCAGTTTGTTAGGGGGCAATCAGCCCCAGCATTTT.

The chain combines TRBV30 with TRBJ2-7, with 8 bases identical to TRBD1. Germline loops: CDR1 GTSNPN, CDR2 SVGIG (reference sequence). The CDR3 consists of 12 residues. The ends lost 5 bases at V and 6 bases at J; junction bases unmatched: 6. The CDR3 region is CAWGQGYSEQYF. CDR3 DNA: TGTGCCTGGGGACAGGGTTATTCCGAGCAGTACTTC.

CDR3 residues: CASSFSGQASDTQYF. CDR3 coding DNA: TGCGCCAGCAGCTTCTCGGGACAGGCCTCAGATACGCAGTATTTT. J is TRBJ2-3 and V is TRBV5-1, with 8 bases that match TRBD1. Germline CDR1 is SGHRS and CDR2 is YFSETQ. J lost 4 bases, V lost 2 bases, and 6 bases had no gene match. This CDR3 is built from 15 residues.

The chain is built from TRBV11-2 and TRBJ2-5, with 14 bases matching TRBD2. CDR3 length: 17 residues. Germline trimming cut 3 bases from V and 2 bases from J; bases unmatched to any gene: 5. Germline V lookup: CDR1 SGHAT, CDR2 FQNNGV. Here the CDR3 DNA reads TGTGCCAGCAGCTTCGGGACTAGCGGGGGTCAGCAAGAGACCCAGTACTTC. Translating it yields CASSFGTSGGQQETQYF. The full variable domain, in which reference TRBV11-2 and TRBJ2-5 provide the parts outside the CDR3, is EAGVAQSPRYKIIEKRQSVAFWCNPISGHATLYWYQQILGQGPKLLIQFQNNGVVDDSQLPKDRFSAERLKGVDSTLKIQPAKLEDSAVYLCASSFGTSGGQQETQYFGPGTRLLVL.

V and J are TRBV7-9 and TRBJ2-1, with 7 nucleotides matching TRBD2. Trimming at V came to 5 bases and at J to 8 bases, leaving 3 bases not matched to a gene. The germline V gene encodes CDR1 SEHNR and CDR2 FQNEAQ (reference sequence). The CDR3 is made up of 12 amino acids. CDR3 sequence reads: CASSILADEQFF. Here the CDR3 DNA reads TGTGCCAGCAGCATTCTAGCGGATGAGCAGTTCTTC.

The rearrangement uses TRBV7-2 and TRBJ1-1, with 8 bases lining up with TRBD1. This CDR3 spans 15 amino acids. After removal of 5 bases from V and 0 bases from J, the junction contained 5 bases not matched to a gene. Germline assignment: CDR1 SGHTA and CDR2 FQGNSA. CDR3 DNA sequence: TGTGCCAGCAGCCCTCGACAGGGGTTGAACACTGAAGCTTTCTTT. It encodes CASSPRQGLNTEAFF.

This sequence joins TRBV6-6 and TRBJ1-2, with 8 bases lining up with TRBD1. Trimming removed 6 bases from V and 4 bases from J; junction bases left unmatched: 7. Germline lookup yields CDR1 MNHNY and CDR2 SVGAGI (reference sequence). There are 14 residues in the CDR3. The CDR3 DNA reads as TGTGCCAGCAGCCTTACGGACAGGGTCTATGGCTACACCTTC. Amino acid sequence: CASSLTDRVYGYTF.

The rearrangement joins TRBV5-5 to TRBJ1-5; TRBD1 aligns across 7 bases. This CDR3 region has 15 residues. The germline gives CDR1 SGHKS, CDR2 YYEKEE (reference sequence). After removal of 0 bases from V and 4 bases from J, the junction contained 4 bases not matched to a gene. The CDR3 DNA follows: TGTGCCAGCAGCTTGGGGGGACAGCTAAATCAGCCCCAGCATTTT. This gives the protein CASSLGGQLNQPQHF. The complete variable domain, with remaining parts taken from reference TRBV5-5 and TRBJ1-5, reads DAGVTQSPTHLIKTRGQQVTLRCSPISGHKSVSWYQQVLGQGPQFIFQYYEKEERGRGNFPDRFSARQFPNYSSELNVNALLLGDSALYLCASSLGGQLNQPQHFGDGTRLSIL.

V is TRBV7-6 and J is TRBJ2-6; maybe TRBD1 (5 bases). This CDR3 contains 15 residues. Trimming took off 5 bases at V and 0 bases at J, with 8 bases between the two ends. Germline loops: CDR1 SGHVS, CDR2 FNYEAQ. CDR3 nucleotide sequence: TGTGCCAGCAGCCCCAGGGACTCTGGGGCCAACGTCCTGACTTTC. It is translated as CASSPRDSGANVLTF.

The rearrangement uses TRBV5-6 and TRBJ1-2; D is possibly TRBD1 (5 bases). Germline loops: CDR1 SGHDT, CDR2 YYEEEE. There are 15 residues in the CDR3. Trimming cost V 2 bases and J 8 bases, with 19 bases left between them. Here the CDR3 DNA reads TGTGCCAGCAGCTTTCGGGGCACCGTTCCCGGCGGCTACACCTTC. Its translation is CASSFRGTVPGGYTF.

The V and J genes are TRBV7-2 and TRBJ1-6, with 9 bases matching TRBD1. In germline, CDR1 is SGHTA, CDR2 FQGNSA. V lost 9 bases to trimming and J lost 7 bases; unmatched junction nucleotides: 1. CDR3 length: 12 residues. The CDR3 DNA sequence: TGTGCCAGTGGACAGGGGAATTCACCCCTCCACTTT. Protein sequence: CASGQGNSPLHF. The full variable domain, its missing parts supplied by reference TRBV7-2 and TRBJ1-6, is GAGVSQSPSNKVTEKGKDVELRCDPISGHTALYWYRQSLGQGLEFLIYFQGNSAPDKSGLPSDRFSAERTGGSVSTLTIQRTQQEDSAVYLCASGQGNSPLHFGNGTRLTVT.

The chain carries TRBV6-5 and TRBJ1-4, with D perhaps matching TRBD1 (5 bases). Per the germline V gene, CDR1 is MNHEY and CDR2 is SVGAGI. V lost 6 bases to trimming and J lost 1 base, with 12 bases between them. The CDR3 covers 15 residues. The CDR3 loop reads CASSHGGGTNEKLFF. CDR3 sequence (DNA): TGTGCCAGCAGCCATGGGGGAGGAACTAATGAAAAACTGTTTTTT.

The chain is built from TRBV7-9 and TRBJ2-7; the D is unclear. Germline CDR1 is SEHNR and CDR2 is FQNEAQ (reference sequence). V lost 3 bases and J lost 3, with 6 bases in between. The CDR3 covers 12 residues. CDR3 region: CASSFDIYEQYF. For the CDR3, the DNA is TGTGCCAGCAGCTTTGACATCTACGAGCAGTACTTC.

The rearrangement joins TRBV7-9 to TRBJ1-1, with D perhaps TRBD1 (5 bases). The CDR3 length is 14 residues. Looked up from germline, CDR1 is SEHNR and CDR2 is FQNEAQ (reference sequence). Trimming removed 1 base from V and 3 bases from J, with 9 bases in between. The chain's CDR3 is CASSLGGGDTEAFF. Written as DNA, the CDR3 is TGTGCCAGCAGCTTAGGCGGGGGAGACACTGAAGCTTTCTTT.

This chain uses TRBV6-1 with TRBJ2-7; the match to TRBD1 covers 9 bases. V dropped 4 bases and J dropped 2; count of bases not matched to a gene: 12. The CDR3 is 17 amino acids. The germline V gene has CDR1 MNHNS and CDR2 SASEGT. CDR3 amino acids: CASSVSSAGTGTYEQYF. The CDR3 DNA follows: TGTGCCAGCAGTGTGTCGAGCGCCGGGACAGGGACCTACGAGCAGTACTTC.

A single count supports this clone. The rearrangement uses TRBV6-5 and TRBJ2-7; D possibly matches TRBD1 or TRBD2 (5 bases each). The germline V gene encodes CDR1 MNHEY and CDR2 SVGAGI. This CDR3 region has 13 residues. Trimming left V 6 bases short and J 0 bases short, with 9 bases between. The CDR3 region is CASRGRASYEQYF. DNA for the CDR3: TGTGCCAGCAGGGGACGGGCCTCCTACGAGCAGTACTTC.

The CDR3 bases are TGTGCCAGCAGCCCGCGGACAGGGATCAGCCAAGAGACCCAGTACTTC. This translates into CASSPRTGISQETQYF. The rearrangement links TRBV9 to TRBJ2-5, with 8 bases matching TRBD1. Trimming at V came to 4 bases and at J to 1 base, leaving 9 bases not matched to a gene. The CDR3 extends over 16 amino acids. CDR1 is SGDLS and CDR2 is YYNGEE in the germline V gene.

The chain carries TRBV6-5 and TRBJ1-1; D is perhaps TRBD1 (5 bases). Trimming pared 0 bases from V and 1 base from J, leaving 12 bases between. CDR3 length equals 16 residues. The germline CDR1 and CDR2 sequences are MNHEY and SVGAGI. In DNA form, the CDR3 reads TGTGCCAGCAGTTACTCCAGGGCTATTGCGAACACTGAAGCTTTCTTT. Translated, it gives CASSYSRAIANTEAFF.

The chain carries TRBV4-3 and TRBJ2-2; TRBD2 agrees at 7 bases. Germline V gives CDR1 LGHNA, CDR2 YSLEER. V shed 0 bases, J shed 7 bases, and the junction held 8 bases outside the gene matches. CDR3 length equals 16 residues. Here the CDR3 DNA reads TGCGCCAGCAGCCAAGATAAGCGGGGTACGGTCGGGGAGCTGTTTTTT. It yields the protein CASSQDKRGTVGELFF.

The DNA of the CDR3 is TGTGCCGGACTAGCGGAGGTCACAGATACGCAGTATTTT. The encoded protein is CAGLAEVTDTQYF. The chain is built from TRBV2 and TRBJ2-3; TRBD2 matches 10 bases. The trim removed 11 bases at V and 2 bases at J, leaving 4 bases unmatched. The CDR3 is 13 residues long. Germline assignment: CDR1 SNHLY and CDR2 FYNNEI.

The chain carries TRBV5-6 and TRBJ2-3; D is ambiguous. This CDR3 has 15 amino acids. Germline V lookup: CDR1 SGHDT, CDR2 YYEEEE. The V and J ends lost 0 bases and 1 base respectively, with 9 bases between them. This chain's CDR3 is CASSLDTKGTDTQYF. Here the CDR3 DNA reads TGTGCCAGCAGCTTGGACACCAAAGGCACAGATACGCAGTATTTT. Drawing the rest from reference TRBV5-6 and TRBJ2-3, the complete variable domain is DAGVTQSPTHLIKTRGQQVTLRCSPKSGHDTVSWYQQALGQGPQFIFQYYEEEERQRGNFPDRFSGHQFPNYSSELNVNALLLGDSALYLCASSLDTKGTDTQYFGPGTRLTVL.

This chain links TRBV19 with TRBJ1-4; 10 bases are shared with TRBD1. After removal of 0 bases from V and 10 bases from J, the junction contained 5 bases not matched to a gene. Germline CDR1 and CDR2: LNHDA and SQIVND (reference sequence). The CDR3 loop spans 15 amino acids. CDR3 DNA: TGTGCCAGTAGTATAGAGACAGGGGGCGCGGGAAAACTGTTTTTT. The encoded protein is CASSIETGGAGKLFF.

CDR3 bases: TGTGCCATCGGGTCGTCGGATACGCAGTATTTT. It codes for CAIGSSDTQYF. The chain employs TRBV10-3 and TRBJ2-3; D not certain. Germline V gene lookup returns CDR1 ENHRY and CDR2 SYGVKD. Trimming stripped 8 bases from V and 6 bases from J, with 9 bases between. The CDR3 is 11 amino acids.

The chain couples TRBV11-2 to TRBJ1-5; D is unresolved. V dropped 2 bases and J dropped 7 bases, with 9 bases sitting between them. The CDR3 extends over 13 amino acids. Germline assignment: CDR1 SGHAT and CDR2 FQNNGV. The CDR3 protein is CASSLTDLQPQHF. The CDR3 DNA reads as TGTGCCAGCAGCTTAACAGATCTACAGCCCCAGCATTTT.

The V call is TRBV5-1, the J call TRBJ1-2; maybe TRBD1 (5 bases). The V gene's germline CDR1 is SGHRS and CDR2 YFSETQ. V was cut by 4 bases and J by 7 bases, with 17 bases left in between. CDR3 size: 14 residues. The CDR3 region has the DNA TGCGCCAGCAGCCTCAGTGGCAGGGCGGGTGGCTACACCTTC. Its protein product is CASSLSGRAGGYTF.

CDR3: CASSRGSGANVLTF. Written as DNA, the CDR3 is TGTGCCAGCAGTCGAGGGTCCGGGGCCAACGTCCTGACTTTC. The chain is built from TRBV27 and TRBJ2-6; possibly TRBD2 for D (5 bases). Germline CDR1 and CDR2: MNHEY and SMNVEV (reference sequence). CDR3 length equals 14 residues. The germline V and J ends were trimmed by 5 bases and 4 bases, with 9 bases remaining between them.

The rearrangement joins TRBV7-9 to TRBJ1-3, with TRBD1 matching over 8 bases. The CDR3 is made up of 15 amino acids. The V and J ends lost 3 bases and 3 bases, in that order; junction bases with no gene match: 4. The germline V gene has CDR1 SEHNR and CDR2 FQNEAQ (reference sequence). This CDR3 is CASSFRTGSGNTIYF. DNA of the CDR3: TGTGCCAGCAGCTTCAGGACAGGGAGTGGAAACACCATATATTTT.

As regards this clone: One end of the junction varies from germline; a read error may be responsible. The chain is built from TRBV9 and TRBJ2-7; weak D call: TRBD1 (5 bases). This CDR3 contains 14 residues. From germline, CDR1 is SGDLS and CDR2 YYNGEE. The CDR3 sequence: CASSVEPGSSEQYF. The CDR3 DNA reads TGTGCCAGCAGCGTAGAACCAGGGTCCTCCGAGCAGTACTTC.

This clone was counted once. This sequence joins TRBV28 and TRBJ2-6; tentatively, D is TRBD1 (5 bases). The CDR3 loop spans 15 amino acids. CDR1 is MDHEN, CDR2 SYDVKM, per germline. The germline V and J ends were trimmed by 4 bases and 1 base, with 8 bases remaining between them. The CDR3 loop reads CASSSPGSGANVLTF. The CDR3 DNA sequence: TGTGCCAGCAGTTCTCCAGGGTCTGGGGCCAACGTCCTGACTTTC.

The chain is built from TRBV29-1 and TRBJ1-2; the D is unclear. The V and J ends lost 7 bases and 5 bases respectively, with 17 bases between them. The CDR3 is 13 residues long. Germline assignment: CDR1 SQVTM and CDR2 ANQGSEA. The CDR3 loop is CSALGIGLYGYTF. The CDR3 DNA reads as TGCAGCGCCCTAGGGATAGGCCTTTATGGCTACACCTTC.